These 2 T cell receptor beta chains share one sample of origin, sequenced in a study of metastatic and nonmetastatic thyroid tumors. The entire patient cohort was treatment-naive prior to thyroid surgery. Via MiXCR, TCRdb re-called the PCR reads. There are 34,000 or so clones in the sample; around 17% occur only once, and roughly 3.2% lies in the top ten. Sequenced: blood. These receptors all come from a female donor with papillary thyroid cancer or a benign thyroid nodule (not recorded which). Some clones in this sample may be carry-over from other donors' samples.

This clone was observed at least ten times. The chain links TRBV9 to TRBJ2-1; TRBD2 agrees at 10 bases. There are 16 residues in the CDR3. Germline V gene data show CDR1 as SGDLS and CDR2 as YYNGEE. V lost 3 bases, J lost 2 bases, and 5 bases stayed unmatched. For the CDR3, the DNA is TGTGCCAGCAGCGCAAGACTAGCGGGCGCCTACAATGAGCAGTTCTTC. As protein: CASSARLAGAYNEQFF.

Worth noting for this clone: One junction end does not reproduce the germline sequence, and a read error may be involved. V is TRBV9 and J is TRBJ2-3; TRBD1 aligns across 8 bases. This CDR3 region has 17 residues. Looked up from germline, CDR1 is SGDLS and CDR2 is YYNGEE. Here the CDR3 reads CASNVELGQAGTDTQYF. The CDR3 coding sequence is TGTGCCAGCAACGTAGAATTGGGACAGGCTGGCACAGATACGCAGTATTTT.